Described below is a single T cell receptor beta chain sequence and its context. In the source study's methods: Reference gene primers were amplified, and this amplification served to estimate nucleated cell counts. TCRdb keeps only in-frame clones here, not all; method: immunoSEQ multiplex PCR. Clone size and the V and J calls come from that table; the DNA yielded D and trimming. The sample records 200,000 to 250,000 clones, approximately 84% being singletons. The data originate from a study of blood T cell repertoires in COVID-19. Study-wide context: The United States, Italy and Spain provided the acute and convalescent COVID-19 samples. T cells, B-cell-depleted T cells, or PBMCs supplied cDNA or gDNA.

With V trimmed by 3 bases and J by 4 bases, 9 bases remained unmatched. Germline CDR1 is SGHRS and CDR2 is YFSETQ. This CDR3 is 17 amino acids long. Sample: peripheral blood. The receptor was derived from a woman between 50 and 59 years old with active or convalescent COVID-19. The chain is built from TRBV5-1 and TRBJ2-2; 10 bases map to TRBD2. The CDR3 is CASSWAPAGGGTGELFF. The CDR3 DNA is TGCGCCAGCAGCTGGGCCCCAGCGGGAGGGGGCACCGGGGAGCTGTTTTTT.